This T cell receptor beta chain was identified during a study of shared clonotypes between healthy human individuals. Study outcomes and limitations: Owing to a small donor count, the genetic and exposure-history diversity represented was limited.

Some 30,000 T cell genomes, or around 0.2 ug DNA, went into the sorted-subset replicate PCRs. Some clones are missing from TCRdb's copy, which holds only in-frame ones; the method was immunoSEQ multiplex PCR. The sample holds roughly 2,300,000 clones; 85% to 95% are singletons and the top ten take 0.3% to 0.4%. Germline V CDR1 and CDR2: DFQATT, SNEGSKA (reference sequence). V shed 3 bases and J shed 5 bases, with 4 bases lying between them. This CDR3 spans 11 amino acids. CD4+ cells were split into CD45RA+ naive and CD45RA-negative memory subsets. This clone was seen only a few times. The target antigen is unknown.

This receptor was taken from a man aged 18 to 29 in good health. Some clones in this sample may be carry-over from other donors' samples. The sequencing input was naive CD4+ T cells from PBMCs. Subset indicated: CD45RA+ positively selected. The J gene is TRBJ1-4, the V gene TRBV20-1; D is unclear. The DNA for the CDR3 is TGCAGTGCTAGGGACAATGAAAAACTGTTTTTT. Amino acid sequence: CSARDNEKLFF.